Below are 12 T cell receptor beta chains sequenced from a single sample in a study of T cells in tuberculosis. Time point defined: new active TB diagnosis, blood taken before or within 7 days of starting treatment. The table came from immunoSEQ multiplex PCR; TCRdb's copy has only in-frame clones and leaves some out. The table lists fewer than 40,000 clones, 86% of them singletons. This material consisted of PBMCs, taken at tuberculosis diagnosis. The receptors were gathered from an adult with tuberculosis.

The chain combines TRBV19 with TRBJ2-7; 10 bases line up with TRBD2. The CDR3 spans 15 residues. In germline, CDR1 is LNHDA, CDR2 SQIVND (reference sequence). V lost 6 bases to trimming and J lost 5 bases; unmatched junction nucleotides: 10. The CDR3 loop is CASRLSGLAGDEQYF. CDR3 sequence (DNA): TGTGCCAGTAGGCTGTCAGGGCTAGCGGGAGACGAGCAGTACTTC. Filled out from reference TRBV19 and TRBJ2-7, the complete variable domain reads DGGITQSPKYLFRKEGQNVTLSCEQNLNHDAMYWYRQDPGQGLRLIYYSQIVNDFQKGDIAEGYSVSREKKESFPLTVTSAQKNPTAFYLCASRLSGLAGDEQYFGPGTRLTVT.

DNA of the CDR3: TGTGCCAGCATCGGACAGGTACTGGGGGCCAACGTCCTGACTTTC. This encodes CASIGQVLGANVLTF. V gene TRBV2 combines with J gene TRBJ2-6, with 7 bases that match TRBD1. This CDR3 is 15 amino acids long. CDR1 is SNHLY, CDR2 FYNNEI, per germline. Trimming took 7 bases from V and 4 from J; bases not matched to a gene: 7.

The chain has TRBV4-1 and TRBJ2-1; TRBD2 matches 7 bases. This CDR3 spans 15 amino acids. After removal of 1 base from V and 2 bases from J, the junction contained 2 bases not matched to a gene. The germline CDR1 and CDR2 sequences are MGHRA and YSYEKL. Here the CDR3 reads CASSQGGGPYNEQFF. The CDR3 coding sequence is TGCGCCAGCAGCCAAGGCGGGGGACCCTACAATGAGCAGTTCTTC.

The rearrangement uses TRBV5-1 and TRBJ1-5; weak D call: TRBD1 (5 bases). V lost 0 bases, J lost 2 bases, and 6 bases lay in between. Germline CDR1 is SGHRS and CDR2 is YFSETQ. This CDR3 has 14 amino acids. In DNA, the CDR3 is TGCGCCAGCAGCTTGGAGACAGGCAATCAGCCCCAGCATTTT. This codes for CASSLETGNQPQHF.

The sample holds one count of this clone. The chain employs TRBV5-1 and TRBJ2-3; 9 bases are shared with TRBD2. Trimming took 4 bases from V and 0 from J; bases not matched to a gene: 9. CDR1 SGHRS and CDR2 YFSETQ come from the germline V gene. The CDR3 totals 17 residues. The CDR3 DNA reads TGCGCCAGCAGCCTTATACTAGCGGGTATTAGCACAGATACGCAGTATTTT. Translation gives CASSLILAGISTDTQYF. Full variable domain (missing parts from reference TRBV5-1 and TRBJ2-3): KAGVTQTPRYLIKTRGQQVTLSCSPISGHRSVSWYQQTPGQGLQFLFEYFSETQRNKGNFPGRFSGRQFSNSRSEMNVSTLELGDSALYLCASSLILAGISTDTQYFGPGTRLTVL.

The chain is built from TRBV5-1 and TRBJ2-2; D not resolved. Germline CDR1 is SGHRS and CDR2 is YFSETQ. The CDR3 has 14 amino acids. Trimming removed 2 bases from V and 0 bases from J, with 5 bases in between. The CDR3: CASSFLSNTGELFF. In nucleotides, the CDR3 is TGCGCCAGCAGCTTCCTCTCGAACACCGGGGAGCTGTTTTTT. Full variable domain (outside the CDR3, taken from reference TRBV5-1 and TRBJ2-2): KAGVTQTPRYLIKTRGQQVTLSCSPISGHRSVSWYQQTPGQGLQFLFEYFSETQRNKGNFPGRFSGRQFSNSRSEMNVSTLELGDSALYLCASSFLSNTGELFFGEGSRLTVL.

The V and J genes are TRBV7-9 and TRBJ1-1; D not certain. V shed 1 base and J shed 6 bases, with 6 bases lying between them. The CDR3 sequence is 12 residues long. Germline CDR1 and CDR2: SEHNR and FQNEAQ (reference sequence). The CDR3, as DNA: TGTGCCAGCAGCTTAGACAGCCCTGAAGCTTTCTTT. Translation: CASSLDSPEAFF.

The V and J genes are TRBV9 and TRBJ2-3; D is undetermined. Germline CDR1 reads SGDLS; CDR2 reads YYNGEE. The CDR3 length is 14 residues. V gave up 1 base and J gave up 1 base, with 7 bases separating them. CDR3 nucleotide sequence: TGTGCCAGCAGCGTAAATCAGGGCACAGATACGCAGTATTTT. Translated: CASSVNQGTDTQYF.

This clone was counted between two and nine times. This chain uses TRBV7-9 with TRBJ2-5; D is possibly TRBD1 (6 bases). Looked up from germline, CDR1 is SEHNR and CDR2 is FQNEAQ (reference sequence). Trimming cost V 5 bases and J 3 bases, with 16 bases left between them. The CDR3 has 15 amino acids. CDR3 region: CASSPPGAGEETQYF. In DNA, the CDR3 is TGTGCCAGCAGCCCTCCTGGGGCAGGGGAAGAGACCCAGTACTTC.

The rearrangement uses TRBV5-1 and TRBJ2-1; 8 bases match TRBD2. Germline lookup yields CDR1 SGHRS and CDR2 YFSETQ. Trimming at V came to 7 bases and at J to 6 bases, leaving 3 bases not matched to a gene. The CDR3 sequence is 12 residues long. The CDR3 sequence is CASGAGGNEQFF. The CDR3 DNA sequence: TGCGCCAGCGGGGCGGGGGGCAATGAGCAGTTCTTC.

This clone was picked up a small number of times. The rearrangement uses TRBV5-1 and TRBJ2-7; 9 bases line up with TRBD2. The CDR3 loop spans 14 amino acids. Germline CDR1 reads SGHRS; CDR2 reads YFSETQ. The trim removed 7 bases at V and 6 bases at J, leaving 11 bases unmatched. For the CDR3, the DNA is TGCGCCAGCGGATTAGCGGGAGTCGAGGGCGAGCAGTACTTC. Its translation: CASGLAGVEGEQYF.

CDR3 sequence: CSAVGLGFNTGELFF. CDR3 nucleotide sequence: TGCAGCGCCGTCGGACTAGGCTTCAACACCGGGGAGCTGTTTTTT. V usage is TRBV29-1 and J usage is TRBJ2-2, with 7 bases that match TRBD2. V trimming: 7 bases; J trimming: 2 bases; junction bases outside the gene matches: 10. This CDR3 region has 15 residues. The V gene's germline CDR1 is SQVTM and CDR2 ANQGSEA.